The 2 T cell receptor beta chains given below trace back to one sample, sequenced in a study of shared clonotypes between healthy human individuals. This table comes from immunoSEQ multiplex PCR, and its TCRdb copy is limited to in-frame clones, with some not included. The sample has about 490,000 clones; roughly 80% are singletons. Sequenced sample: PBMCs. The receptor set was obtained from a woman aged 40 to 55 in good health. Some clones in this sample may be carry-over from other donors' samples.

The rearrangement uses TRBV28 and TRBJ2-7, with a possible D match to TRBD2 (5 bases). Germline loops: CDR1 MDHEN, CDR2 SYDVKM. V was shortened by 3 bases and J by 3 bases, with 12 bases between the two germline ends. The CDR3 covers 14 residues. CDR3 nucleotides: TGTGCCAGCAGTTTGTCGGGAATCTACTACGAGCAGTACTTC. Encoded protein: CASSLSGIYYEQYF.

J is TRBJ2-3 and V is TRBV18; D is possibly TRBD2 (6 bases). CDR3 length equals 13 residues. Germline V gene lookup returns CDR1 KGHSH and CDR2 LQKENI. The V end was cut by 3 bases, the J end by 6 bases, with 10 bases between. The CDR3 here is CASSPQREDTQYF. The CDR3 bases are TGTGCCAGCTCACCGCAACGGGAGGATACGCAGTATTTT.